The sequence of this T cell receptor beta chain was determined in a study of identical twins. CDR3 size: 16 residues. V was pared by 0 bases and J by 3 bases, with 11 bases between. Germline V gene lookup returns CDR1 LNHNV and CDR2 YYDKDF (reference sequence). TCRdb reanalysed the 5' RACE reads using MiXCR and keeps one entry per CDR3 protein. The table has under 250,000 distinct CDR3 sequences, 7.5% seen once. The same sample was also studied in work on yellow fever vaccine responses in identical twins. Per that study: Each twin's T cell response to the vaccine was reported to look partly convergent and partly personalized.

This chain joins TRBV15 and TRBJ2-2, with unresolved D. The sequence came from a woman in her late teens or twenties in good health. Sequencing was done on a sample of memory (CD45RO+) T cells sorted from blood. DNA of the CDR3: TGTGCCACCAGCAGAGATTTTCAGGTTTACACCGGGGAGCTGTTTTTT. It specifies CATSRDFQVYTGELFF.